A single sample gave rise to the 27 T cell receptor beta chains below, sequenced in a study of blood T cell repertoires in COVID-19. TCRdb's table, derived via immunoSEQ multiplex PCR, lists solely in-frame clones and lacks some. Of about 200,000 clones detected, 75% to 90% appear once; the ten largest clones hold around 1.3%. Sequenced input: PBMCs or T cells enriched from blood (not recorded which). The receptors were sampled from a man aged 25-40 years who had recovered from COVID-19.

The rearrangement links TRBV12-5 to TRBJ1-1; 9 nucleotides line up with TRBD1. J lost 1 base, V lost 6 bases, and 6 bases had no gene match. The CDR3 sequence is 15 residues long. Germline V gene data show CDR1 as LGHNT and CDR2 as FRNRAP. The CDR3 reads CASGHGTGSNTEAFF. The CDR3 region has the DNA TGTGCTAGTGGACACGGGACAGGGTCGAACACTGAAGCTTTCTTT.

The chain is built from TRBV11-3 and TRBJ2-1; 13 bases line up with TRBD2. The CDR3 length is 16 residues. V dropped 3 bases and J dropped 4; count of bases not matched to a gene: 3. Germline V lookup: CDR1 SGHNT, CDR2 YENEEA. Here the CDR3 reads CASSLGTSGTYNEQFF. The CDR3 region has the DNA TGTGCCAGCAGCTTGGGGACTAGCGGGACTTACAATGAGCAGTTCTTC.

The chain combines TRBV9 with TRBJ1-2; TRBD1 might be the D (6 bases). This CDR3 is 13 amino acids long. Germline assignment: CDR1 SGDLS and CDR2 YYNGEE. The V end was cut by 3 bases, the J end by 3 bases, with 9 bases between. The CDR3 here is CASSAGVDYGYTF. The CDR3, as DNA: TGTGCCAGCAGCGCAGGGGTTGACTATGGCTACACCTTC.

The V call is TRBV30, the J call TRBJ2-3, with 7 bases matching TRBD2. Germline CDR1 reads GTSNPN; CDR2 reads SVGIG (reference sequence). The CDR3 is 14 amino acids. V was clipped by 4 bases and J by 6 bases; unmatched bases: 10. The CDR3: CAWTEGTMEDTQYF. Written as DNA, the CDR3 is TGTGCCTGGACCGAGGGGACTATGGAGGATACGCAGTATTTT.

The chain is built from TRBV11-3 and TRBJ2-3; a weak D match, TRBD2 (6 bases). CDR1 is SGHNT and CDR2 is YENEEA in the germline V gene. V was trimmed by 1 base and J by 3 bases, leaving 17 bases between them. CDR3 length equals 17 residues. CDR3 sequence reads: CASSLGSRGAGTDTQYF. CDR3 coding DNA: TGTGCCAGCAGCTTAGGATCACGCGGGGCAGGAACAGATACGCAGTATTTT.

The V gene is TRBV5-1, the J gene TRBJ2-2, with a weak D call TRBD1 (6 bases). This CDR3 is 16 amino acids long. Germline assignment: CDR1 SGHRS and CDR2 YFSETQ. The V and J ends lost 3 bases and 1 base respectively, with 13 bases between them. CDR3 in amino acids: CASSYQTGRNTGELFF. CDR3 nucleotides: TGCGCCAGCAGCTACCAGACAGGCAGGAACACCGGGGAGCTGTTTTTT.

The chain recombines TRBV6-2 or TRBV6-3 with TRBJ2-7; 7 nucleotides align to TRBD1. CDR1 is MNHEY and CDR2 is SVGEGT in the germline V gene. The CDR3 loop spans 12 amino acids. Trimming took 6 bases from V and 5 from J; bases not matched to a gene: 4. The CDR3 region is CASSRTGNEQYF. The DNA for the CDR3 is TGTGCCAGCAGCCGGACAGGCAACGAGCAGTACTTC.

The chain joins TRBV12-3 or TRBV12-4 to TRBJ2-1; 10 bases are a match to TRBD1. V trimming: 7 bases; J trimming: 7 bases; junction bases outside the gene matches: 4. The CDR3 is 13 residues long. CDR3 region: CASTRDRGNEQFF. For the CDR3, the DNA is TGTGCCAGCACCCGGGACAGGGGTAATGAGCAGTTCTTC.

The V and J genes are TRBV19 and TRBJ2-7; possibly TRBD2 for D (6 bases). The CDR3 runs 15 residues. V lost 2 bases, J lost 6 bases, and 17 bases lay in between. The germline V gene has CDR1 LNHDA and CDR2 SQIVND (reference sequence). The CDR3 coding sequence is TGTGCCAGTAGTATAATACCGGGAGCCGGTTCCGAGCAGTACTTC. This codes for CASSIIPGAGSEQYF.

The CDR3 DNA follows: TGTGCCAGCAGATTAACAGGGAGCTCCTATAATTCACCCCTCCACTTT. Protein product: CASRLTGSSYNSPLHF. The chain is built from TRBV7-2 and TRBJ1-6; D perhaps matches TRBD1 (6 bases). V lost 6 bases and J 0 bases, leaving 12 bases between the germline ends. Germline V gives CDR1 SGHTA, CDR2 FQGNSA. The CDR3 has 16 residues.

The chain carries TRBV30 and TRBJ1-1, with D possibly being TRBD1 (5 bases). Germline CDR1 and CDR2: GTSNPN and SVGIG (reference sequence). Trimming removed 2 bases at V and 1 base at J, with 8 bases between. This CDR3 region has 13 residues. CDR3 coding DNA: TGTGCCTGGAGTAATACAGGGAACACTGAAGCTTTCTTT. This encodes CAWSNTGNTEAFF.

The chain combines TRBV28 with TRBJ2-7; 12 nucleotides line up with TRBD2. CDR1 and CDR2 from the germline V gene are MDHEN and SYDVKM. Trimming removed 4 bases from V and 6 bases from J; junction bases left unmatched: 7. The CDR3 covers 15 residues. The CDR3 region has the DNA TGTGCCAGCAGTTCTCGGACTAGCGGGAAGACCGAGCAGTACTTC. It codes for CASSSRTSGKTEQYF.

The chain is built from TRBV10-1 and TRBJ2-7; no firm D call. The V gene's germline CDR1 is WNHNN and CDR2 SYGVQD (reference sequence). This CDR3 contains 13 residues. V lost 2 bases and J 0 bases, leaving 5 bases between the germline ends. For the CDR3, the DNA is TGCGCCAGCAGTGAGGAGAGCTCCTACGAGCAGTACTTC. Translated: CASSEESSYEQYF.

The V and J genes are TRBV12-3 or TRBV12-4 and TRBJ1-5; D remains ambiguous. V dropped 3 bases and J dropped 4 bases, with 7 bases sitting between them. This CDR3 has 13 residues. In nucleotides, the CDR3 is TGTGCCAGCAGTTTTGGCAGAAATCAGCCCCAGCATTTT. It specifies CASSFGRNQPQHF.

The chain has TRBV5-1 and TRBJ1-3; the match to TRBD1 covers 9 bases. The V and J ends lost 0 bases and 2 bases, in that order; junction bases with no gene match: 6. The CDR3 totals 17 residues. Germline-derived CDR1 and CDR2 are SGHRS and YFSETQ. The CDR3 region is CASSLDSYRGPGNTIYF. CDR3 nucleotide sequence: TGCGCCAGCAGCTTGGACTCTTACAGGGGGCCTGGAAACACCATATATTTT.

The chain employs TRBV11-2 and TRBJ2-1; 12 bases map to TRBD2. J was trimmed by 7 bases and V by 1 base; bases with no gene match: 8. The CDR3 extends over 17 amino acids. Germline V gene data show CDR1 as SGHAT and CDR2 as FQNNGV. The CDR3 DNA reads TGTGCCAGCAGCTTAGTTAATGGACTAGCGGGATCAAATGAGCAGTTCTTC. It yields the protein CASSLVNGLAGSNEQFF.

CDR3 sequence: CASSIEGTANEKLFF. CDR3 sequence (DNA): TGTGCCAGTAGTATAGAAGGGACAGCTAATGAAAAACTGTTTTTT. The chain uses TRBV19 and TRBJ1-4; 7 nucleotides match TRBD1. This CDR3 has 15 amino acids. CDR1 is LNHDA and CDR2 is SQIVND in the germline V gene (reference sequence). V dropped 0 bases and J dropped 3; count of bases not matched to a gene: 1.

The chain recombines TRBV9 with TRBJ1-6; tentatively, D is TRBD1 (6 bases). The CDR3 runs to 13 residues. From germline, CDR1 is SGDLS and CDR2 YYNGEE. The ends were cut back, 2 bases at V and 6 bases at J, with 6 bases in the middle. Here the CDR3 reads CASSVDSNSPLHF. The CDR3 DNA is TGTGCCAGCAGCGTGGACAGTAATTCACCCCTCCACTTT.

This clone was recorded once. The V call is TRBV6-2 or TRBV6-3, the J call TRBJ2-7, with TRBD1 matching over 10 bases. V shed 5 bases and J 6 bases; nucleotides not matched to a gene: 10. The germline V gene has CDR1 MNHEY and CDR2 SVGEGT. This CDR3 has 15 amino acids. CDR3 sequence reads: CASSPRDRGPGEQYF. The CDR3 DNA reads TGTGCCAGCAGTCCCAGGGACAGGGGCCCCGGCGAGCAGTACTTC.

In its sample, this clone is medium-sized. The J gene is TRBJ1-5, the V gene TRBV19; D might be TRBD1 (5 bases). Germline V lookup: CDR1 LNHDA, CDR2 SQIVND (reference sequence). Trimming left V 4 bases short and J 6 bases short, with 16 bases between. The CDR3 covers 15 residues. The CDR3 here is CASSTPGQGTQPQHF. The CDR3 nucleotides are TGTGCCAGTAGTACCCCGGGCCAGGGCACTCAGCCCCAGCATTTT.

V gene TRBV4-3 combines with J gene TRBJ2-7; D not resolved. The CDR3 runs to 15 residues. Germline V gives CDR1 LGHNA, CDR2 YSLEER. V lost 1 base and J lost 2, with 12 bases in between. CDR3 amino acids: CASSQVYTYTYEQYF. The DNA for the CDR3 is TGCGCCAGCAGCCAAGTCTATACTTATACCTACGAGCAGTACTTC.

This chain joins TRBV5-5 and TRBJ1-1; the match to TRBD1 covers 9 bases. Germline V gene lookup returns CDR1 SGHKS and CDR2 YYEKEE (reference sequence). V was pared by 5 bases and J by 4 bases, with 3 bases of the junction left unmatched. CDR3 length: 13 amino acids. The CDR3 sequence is CASRKTGGTEAFF. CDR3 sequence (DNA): TGTGCCAGCAGAAAGACAGGGGGCACTGAAGCTTTCTTT.

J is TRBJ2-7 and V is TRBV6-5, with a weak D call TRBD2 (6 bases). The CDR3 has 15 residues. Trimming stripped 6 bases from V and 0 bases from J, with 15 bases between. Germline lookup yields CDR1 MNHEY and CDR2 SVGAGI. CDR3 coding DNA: TGTGCCAGCAGCATCCGTGGGGAGGTCTCCTACGAGCAGTACTTC. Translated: CASSIRGEVSYEQYF.

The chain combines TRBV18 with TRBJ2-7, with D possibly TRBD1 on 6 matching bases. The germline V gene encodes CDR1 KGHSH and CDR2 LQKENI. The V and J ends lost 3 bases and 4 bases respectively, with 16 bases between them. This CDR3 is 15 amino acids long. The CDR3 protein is CASSPEEKQGYEQYF. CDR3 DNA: TGTGCCAGCTCACCCGAAGAGAAACAGGGTTACGAGCAGTACTTC.

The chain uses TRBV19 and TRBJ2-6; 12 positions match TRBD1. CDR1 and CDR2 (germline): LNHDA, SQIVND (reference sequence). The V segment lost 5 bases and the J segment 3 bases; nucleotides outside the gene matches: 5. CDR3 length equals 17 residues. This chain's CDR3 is CASSRDRGLGGANVLTF. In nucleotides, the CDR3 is TGTGCCAGTAGTCGGGACAGGGGGCTTGGTGGGGCCAACGTCCTGACTTTC.

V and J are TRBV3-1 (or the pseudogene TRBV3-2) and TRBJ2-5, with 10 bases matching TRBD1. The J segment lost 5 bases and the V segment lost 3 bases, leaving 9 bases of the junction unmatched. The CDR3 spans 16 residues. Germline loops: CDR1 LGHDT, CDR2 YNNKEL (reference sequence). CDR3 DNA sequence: TGTGCCAGCAGCCATGCCGGGACAGGGGTTTGGGAGACCCAGTACTTC. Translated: CASSHAGTGVWETQYF.

As DNA, the CDR3 is TGTGCCAGCAGCGTAGGACAGGGTGGGAACACTGAAGCTTTCTTT. It codes for CASSVGQGGNTEAFF. This chain uses TRBV9 with TRBJ1-1, with 7 bases aligning to TRBD1. This CDR3 comprises 15 residues. In germline, CDR1 is SGDLS, CDR2 YYNGEE. The junction had 3 bases not matched to a gene; V was cut back by 0 bases and J by 1 base. The complete variable domain, with remaining parts taken from reference TRBV9 and TRBJ1-1, reads DSGVTQTPKHLITATGQRVTLRCSPRSGDLSVYWYQQSLDQGLQFLIQYYNGEERAKGNILERFSAQQFPDLHSELNLSSLELGDSALYFCASSVGQGGNTEAFFGQGTRLTVV.